This TCR beta chain was identified during a study of blood T cell repertoires in COVID-19. Repertoires were generated with immunoSEQ multiplex PCR, while TCRdb's copy carries only in-frame clones and drops some. Among around 160,000 clones listed, over 70% were seen once. Trimming removed 7 bases from V and 0 bases from J, with 12 bases in between. The germline V gene encodes CDR1 PRHDT and CDR2 FYEKMQ (reference sequence). The CDR3 is 14 amino acids. The V and J genes are TRBV13 and TRBJ1-1; D is unclear. The clonotype comes from a woman aged 55-75 years who had recovered from COVID-19. Sequences were obtained from PBMCs or T cells enriched from blood (not recorded which). The CDR3 sequence is CASNRKKMNTEAFF. In nucleotides, the CDR3 is TGTGCCAGCAACAGAAAAAAGATGAACACTGAAGCTTTCTTT.